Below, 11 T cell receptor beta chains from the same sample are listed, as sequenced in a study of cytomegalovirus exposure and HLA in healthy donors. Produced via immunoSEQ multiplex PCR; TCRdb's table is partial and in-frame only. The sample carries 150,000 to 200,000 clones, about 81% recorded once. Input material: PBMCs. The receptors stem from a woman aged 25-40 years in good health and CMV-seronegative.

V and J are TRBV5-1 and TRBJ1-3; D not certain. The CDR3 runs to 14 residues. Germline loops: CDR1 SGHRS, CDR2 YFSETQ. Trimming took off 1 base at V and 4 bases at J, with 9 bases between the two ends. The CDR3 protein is CASSLTASGNTIYF. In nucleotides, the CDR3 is TGCGCCAGCAGCTTGACAGCTTCGGGAAACACCATATATTTT.

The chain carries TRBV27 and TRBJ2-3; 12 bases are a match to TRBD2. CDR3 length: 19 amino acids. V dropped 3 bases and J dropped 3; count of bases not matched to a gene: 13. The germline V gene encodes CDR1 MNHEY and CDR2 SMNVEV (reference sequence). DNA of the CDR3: TGTGCCAGCAGTTTCAGGGCAGGGCCGACTAGCGGGAGTACAGATACGCAGTATTTT. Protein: CASSFRAGPTSGSTDTQYF.

The CDR3: CASSYDYTDTQYF. As DNA, the CDR3 is TGTGCCAGCAGTTACGACTACACAGATACGCAGTATTTT. The chain uses TRBV6-5 and TRBJ2-3; D might be TRBD2 (5 bases). CDR1 MNHEY and CDR2 SVGAGI come from the germline V gene. The CDR3 is made up of 13 amino acids. Deletions cut 2 bases from V and 2 bases from J, with 5 bases between.

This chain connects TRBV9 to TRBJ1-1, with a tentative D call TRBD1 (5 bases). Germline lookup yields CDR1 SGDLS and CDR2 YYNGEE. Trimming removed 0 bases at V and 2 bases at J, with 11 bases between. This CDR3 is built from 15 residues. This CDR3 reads CASSVASGRNTEAFF. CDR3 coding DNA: TGTGCCAGCAGCGTAGCCTCAGGGCGAAACACTGAAGCTTTCTTT.

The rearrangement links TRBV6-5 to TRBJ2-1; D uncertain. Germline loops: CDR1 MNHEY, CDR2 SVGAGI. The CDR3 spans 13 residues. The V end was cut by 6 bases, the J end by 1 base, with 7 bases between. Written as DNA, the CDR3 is TGTGCCAGCAGCCCCCCTTCCTACAATGAGCAGTTCTTC. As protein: CASSPPSYNEQFF.

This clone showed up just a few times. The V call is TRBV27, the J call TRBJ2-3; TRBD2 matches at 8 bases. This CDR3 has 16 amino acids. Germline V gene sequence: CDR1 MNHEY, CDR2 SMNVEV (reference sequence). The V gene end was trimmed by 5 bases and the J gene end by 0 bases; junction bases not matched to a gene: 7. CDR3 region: CASSPTVAGSTDTQYF. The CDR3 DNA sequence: TGTGCCAGCAGTCCCACCGTAGCGGGAAGCACAGATACGCAGTATTTT.

CDR3 nucleotides: TGTGCCACCAGCAGGGGCGGGAGCTCCTACAATGAGCAGTTCTTC. Protein: CATSRGGSSYNEQFF. This chain connects TRBV15 to TRBJ2-1, with TRBD2 identical over 7 bases. Per germline, CDR1 LNHNV and CDR2 YYDKDF (reference sequence). This CDR3 region has 15 residues. Losses at the gene ends were 3 bases for V and 0 bases for J; bases not matched to a gene: 2.

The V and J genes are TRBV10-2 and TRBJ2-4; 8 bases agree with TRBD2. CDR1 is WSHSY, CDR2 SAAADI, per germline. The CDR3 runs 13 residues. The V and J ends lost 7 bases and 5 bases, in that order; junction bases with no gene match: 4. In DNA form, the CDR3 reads TGCGCCAGCAACGCGGGGGGAGAAAACATTCAGTACTTC. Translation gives CASNAGGENIQYF.

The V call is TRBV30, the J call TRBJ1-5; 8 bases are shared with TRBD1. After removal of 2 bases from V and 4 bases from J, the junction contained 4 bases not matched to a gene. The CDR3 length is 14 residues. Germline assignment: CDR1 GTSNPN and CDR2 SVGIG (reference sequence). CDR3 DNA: TGTGCCTGGAGTTCCGGGACAGGTAATCAGCCCCAGCATTTT. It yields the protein CAWSSGTGNQPQHF.

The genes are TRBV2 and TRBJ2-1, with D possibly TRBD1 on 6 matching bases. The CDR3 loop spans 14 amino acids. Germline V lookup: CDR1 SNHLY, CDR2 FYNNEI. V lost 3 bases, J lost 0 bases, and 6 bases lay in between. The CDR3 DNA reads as TGTGCCAGCAGTGACAGGGGCTCCTACAATGAGCAGTTCTTC. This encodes CASSDRGSYNEQFF.

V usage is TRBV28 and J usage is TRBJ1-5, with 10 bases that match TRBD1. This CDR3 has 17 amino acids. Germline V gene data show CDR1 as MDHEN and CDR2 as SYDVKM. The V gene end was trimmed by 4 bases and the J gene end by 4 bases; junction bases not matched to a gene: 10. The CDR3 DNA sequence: TGTGCCAGCAGTTCGACAGGGGGCAAAGTAGGAAATCAGCCCCAGCATTTT. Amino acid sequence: CASSSTGGKVGNQPQHF.